Shown below are 12 T cell receptor beta chains from a single sample sequenced in a study of blood T cell repertoires in COVID-19. Sequenced by immunoSEQ multiplex PCR; TCRdb stores in-frame clones only, minus some. Of approximately 260,000 clones in the sample, about 87% were seen once. The specimen was peripheral blood. Source of these receptors: a woman in her forties with acute or convalescent COVID-19.

This rearrangement joins TRBV13 to TRBJ2-1; D remains unclear. V shed 0 bases and J shed 8 bases, with 11 bases lying between them. The CDR3 is made up of 14 amino acids. CDR1 is PRHDT and CDR2 is FYEKMQ in the germline V gene (reference sequence). The CDR3 bases are TGTGCCAGCAGCTTAGGCCCGCTAGTTTATGAGCAGTTCTTC. Its translation: CASSLGPLVYEQFF.

V and J are TRBV5-4 and TRBJ2-3; 9 positions agree with TRBD1. J lost 3 bases, V lost 2 bases, and 4 bases had no gene match. This CDR3 is 15 amino acids long. The germline V gene encodes CDR1 SGHNT and CDR2 YYREEE (reference sequence). In DNA, the CDR3 is TGTGCCAGCAGCTTAAGACAGGGGGGGACAGATACGCAGTATTTT. This codes for CASSLRQGGTDTQYF.

This clone was observed a single time. The chain has TRBV6-5 and TRBJ2-1; 14 nucleotides match TRBD2. The V segment lost 6 bases and the J segment 11 bases; nucleotides outside the gene matches: 3. The CDR3 loop spans 13 amino acids. CDR1 and CDR2 (germline): MNHEY, SVGAGI. The CDR3 DNA reads as TGTGCCAGCAGGTGGACTAGCGGGGGGAAGCAGTTCTTC. Translation gives CASRWTSGGKQFF.

This chain uses TRBV27 with TRBJ1-2; D uncertain. CDR1 is MNHEY, CDR2 SMNVEV, per germline (reference sequence). The V and J ends lost 0 bases and 5 bases respectively, with 16 bases between them. The CDR3 extends over 16 amino acids. CDR3 region: CASSLSVTTRKYGYTF. The CDR3 bases are TGTGCCAGCAGTTTATCCGTCACGACAAGGAAGTATGGCTACACCTTC.

This clone was observed once. The rearrangement joins TRBV12-5 to TRBJ1-6; 7 bases agree with TRBD1. Losses at the gene ends were 3 bases for V and 7 bases for J; bases not matched to a gene: 6. The CDR3 totals 15 residues. Germline V gene lookup returns CDR1 LGHNT and CDR2 FRNRAP. The DNA for the CDR3 is TGTGCTAGTGGTTTAGGTGACAGGGAGAATTCACCCCTCCACTTT. The encoded protein is CASGLGDRENSPLHF.

This chain connects TRBV19 to TRBJ2-3; 9 positions agree with TRBD2. CDR1 and CDR2 (germline): LNHDA, SQIVND (reference sequence). The V gene end was trimmed by 6 bases and the J gene end by 1 base; junction bases not matched to a gene: 2. This CDR3 has 14 amino acids. The CDR3, as DNA: TGTGCCAGTAGGGAGCGGGGGGGCACAGATACGCAGTATTTT. This gives the protein CASRERGGTDTQYF.

CDR3 sequence reads: CASSLWSGYTF. The CDR3 coding sequence is TGTGCCAGCAGTTTATGGAGTGGCTACACCTTC. The chain has TRBV12-3 or TRBV12-4 and TRBJ1-2; no firm D call. V lost 2 bases, J lost 7 bases, and 5 bases lay in between. The CDR3 spans 11 residues.

J is TRBJ1-6 and V is TRBV19; a weak D match, TRBD1 (6 bases). Trimming stripped 7 bases from V and 7 bases from J, with 20 bases between. The CDR3 length is 16 residues. Germline-derived CDR1 and CDR2 are LNHDA and SQIVND (reference sequence). CDR3 residues: CASKWVNRDGNSPLHF. In DNA form, the CDR3 reads TGTGCCAGTAAATGGGTGAACAGGGATGGGAATTCACCCCTCCACTTT.

This clone was counted once. The chain uses TRBV7-2 and TRBJ1-1; 8 positions agree with TRBD1. With V trimmed by 2 bases and J by 3 bases, 2 bases remained unmatched. Germline assignment: CDR1 SGHTA and CDR2 FQGNSA. CDR3 length equals 14 residues. CDR3 sequence (DNA): TGTGCCAGCAGCTTAACGGGACAGGACACTGAAGCTTTCTTT. Translating it yields CASSLTGQDTEAFF. The full variable domain, its missing parts supplied by reference TRBV7-2 and TRBJ1-1, is GAGVSQSPSNKVTEKGKDVELRCDPISGHTALYWYRQSLGQGLEFLIYFQGNSAPDKSGLPSDRFSAERTGGSVSTLTIQRTQQEDSAVYLCASSLTGQDTEAFFGQGTRLTVV.

The V and J genes are TRBV4-1 and TRBJ1-1; tentative D call: TRBD1 (5 bases). Trimming pared 6 bases from V and 5 bases from J, leaving 22 bases between. Germline lookup yields CDR1 MGHRA and CDR2 YSYEKL. CDR3 length: 16 amino acids. CDR3 loop: CASSPDFGRRGTEAFF. The CDR3 region has the DNA TGCGCCAGCAGTCCTGATTTCGGTAGGAGGGGTACTGAAGCTTTCTTT.

This chain uses TRBV9 with TRBJ2-2, with D maybe TRBD2 (5 bases). This CDR3 has 14 amino acids. Trimming left V 6 bases short and J 6 bases short, with 15 bases between. Germline CDR1 and CDR2: SGDLS and YYNGEE. CDR3 amino acids: CASTSGDFAGELFF. The CDR3 nucleotides are TGTGCCAGCACCTCCGGGGATTTCGCCGGGGAGCTGTTTTTT.

This clone was seen once. The chain links TRBV29-1 to TRBJ1-5; D call uncertain. Germline CDR1 is SQVTM and CDR2 is ANQGSEA. The CDR3 length is 14 residues. With 6 bases removed from V and 3 bases from J, the gap between germline ends came to 15 bases. Here the CDR3 DNA reads TGCAGCGTCGACGTCCCAGGTGACAATCAGCCCCAGCATTTT. It translates to CSVDVPGDNQPQHF.